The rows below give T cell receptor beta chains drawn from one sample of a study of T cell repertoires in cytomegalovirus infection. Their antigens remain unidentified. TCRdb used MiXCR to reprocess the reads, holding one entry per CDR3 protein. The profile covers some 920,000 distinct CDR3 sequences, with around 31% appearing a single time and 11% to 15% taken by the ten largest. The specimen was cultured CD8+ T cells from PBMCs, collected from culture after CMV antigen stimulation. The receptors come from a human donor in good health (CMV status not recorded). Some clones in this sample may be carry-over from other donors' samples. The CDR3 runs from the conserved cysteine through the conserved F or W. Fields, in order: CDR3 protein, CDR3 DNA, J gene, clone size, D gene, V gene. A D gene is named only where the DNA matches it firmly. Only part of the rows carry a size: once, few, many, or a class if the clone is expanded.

CDR3: CASSLDGDSGETQYF; DNA: TGTGCCAGCAGCTTAGATGGGGACTCCGGGGAGACCCAGTACTTC; J: TRBJ2-5; size: few; D: .; V: TRBV7-9
CDR3: CASSVPSDTENNYGYTF; DNA: TGTGCCAGCAGCGTCCCCTCTGACACAGAGAACAACTATGGCTACACCTTC; J: TRBJ1-2; size: .; D: .; V: TRBV9
CDR3: CASSWTSGEYNEQFF; DNA: TGTGCCAGCAGCTGGACTAGCGGGGAGTACAATGAGCAGTTCTTC; J: TRBJ2-1; size: many; D: TRBD2; V: TRBV7-6
CDR3: CASSRRGNGQYF; DNA: TGTGCCAGCAGCCGGCGGGGGAACGGCCAGTACTTC; J: TRBJ2-5; size: many; D: TRBD2; V: TRBV14
CDR3: CASSEPRTGFDEQFF; DNA: TGCGCCAGCAGTGAGCCAAGGACTGGCTTCGATGAGCAGTTCTTC; J: TRBJ2-1; size: few; D: .; V: TRBV10-2
CDR3: CASSPGTQTDEQFF; DNA: TGTGCCAGCAGTCCAGGGACTCAGACAGATGAGCAGTTCTTC; J: TRBJ2-1; size: few; D: .; V: TRBV12-3/TRBV12-4
CDR3: CASSPAEWKVNTEAFF; DNA: TGTGCCAGCAGCCCAGCTGAATGGAAGGTGAACACTGAAGCTTTCTTT; J: TRBJ1-1; size: .; D: .; V: TRBV4-2
CDR3: CSARALGGWETQYF; DNA: TGCAGTGCTAGAGCCCTTGGGGGCTGGGAGACCCAGTACTTC; J: TRBJ2-5; size: many; D: .; V: TRBV20-1
CDR3: CASSLDRGTNTGELFF; DNA: TGTGCCAGCAGCCTAGACAGGGGGACAAACACCGGGGAGCTGTTTTTT; J: TRBJ2-2; size: .; D: TRBD1; V: TRBV5-4
CDR3: CASSPGTPLYGYTF; DNA: TGTGCCAGCAGCCCCGGGACACCTCTCTATGGCTACACCTTC; J: TRBJ1-2; size: few; D: .; V: TRBV12-3/TRBV12-4
CDR3: CAGTMSRGRPPGYTF; DNA: TGTGCCGGTACCATGTCCCGGGGTCGCCCGCCTGGCTACACCTTC; J: TRBJ1-2; size: .; D: .; V: TRBV19
CDR3: CASSLKGRALDTQYF; DNA: TGTGCCAGCAGTTTAAAGGGCAGGGCCCTAGATACGCAGTATTTT; J: TRBJ2-3; size: .; D: .; V: TRBV27
CDR3: CASSLNGLAEETQYF; DNA: TGCGCCAGCAGTTTAAACGGACTAGCGGAAGAGACCCAGTACTTC; J: TRBJ2-5; size: .; D: TRBD2; V: TRBV4-1
CDR3: CASSQDSLEGPYEQYF; DNA: TGCGCCAGCAGCCAAGATAGTCTCGAGGGTCCCTACGAGCAGTACTTC; J: TRBJ2-7; size: .; D: .; V: TRBV4-1
CDR3: CASSPRQGMNQPQHF; DNA: TGTGCCAGCAGCCCCCGACAGGGTATGAATCAGCCCCAGCATTTT; J: TRBJ1-5; size: many; D: TRBD1; V: TRBV7-6
CDR3: CASSPMGQYQETQYF; DNA: TGTGCCAGCAGCCCTATGGGACAGTACCAAGAGACCCAGTACTTC; J: TRBJ2-5; size: .; D: TRBD1; V: TRBV7-8
CDR3: CASSPGTDQPQHF; DNA: TGCGCCAGCAGCCCCGGGACGGATCAGCCCCAGCATTTT; J: TRBJ1-5; size: .; D: .; V: TRBV4-1
CDR3: CAISETRVQETQYF; DNA: TGTGCCATCAGTGAAACGAGAGTCCAAGAGACCCAGTACTTC; J: TRBJ2-5; size: .; D: .; V: TRBV10-3
CDR3: CASRGAVSSYNEQFF; DNA: TGTGCCAGCAGGGGCGCGGTAAGCTCCTACAATGAGCAGTTCTTC; J: TRBJ2-1; size: few; D: .; V: TRBV6-2/TRBV6-3
CDR3: CASSPAGGRDEKLFF; DNA: TGTGCCAGCAGCCCGGCAGGGGGCCGCGATGAAAAACTGTTTTTT; J: TRBJ1-4; size: .; D: TRBD1; V: TRBV7-9
CDR3: CASSDSGTVGETQYF; DNA: TGTGCCAGCAGCGACTCCGGGACAGTAGGAGAGACCCAGTACTTC; J: TRBJ2-5; size: .; D: TRBD1; V: TRBV9
CDR3: CASSSPGVPYNEQFF; DNA: TGTGCCAGCAGCTCACCAGGGGTACCCTACAATGAGCAGTTCTTC; J: TRBJ2-1; size: many; D: .; V: TRBV7-2
CDR3: CASSLLGRVREQYF; DNA: TGTGCCAGCAGCTTACTGGGCAGGGTACGCGAGCAGTACTTC; J: TRBJ2-7; size: few; D: .; V: TRBV7-8
CDR3: CASSPDGAQGETQYF; DNA: TGTGCCAGCAGTCCTGATGGCGCCCAAGGGGAGACCCAGTACTTC; J: TRBJ2-5; size: few; D: .; V: TRBV12-3/TRBV12-4
CDR3: CASTGQGSSYTF; DNA: TGTGCCAGCACGGGACAGGGGAGTAGCTACACCTTC; J: TRBJ1-2; size: .; D: TRBD1; V: TRBV6-6
CDR3: CASSEAWTGNYNEQFF; DNA: TGTGCCAGCAGTGAAGCGTGGACAGGGAACTACAATGAGCAGTTCTTC; J: TRBJ2-1; size: .; D: TRBD1; V: TRBV6-1
CDR3: CASSQDGLDEQFF; DNA: TGCGCCAGCAGCCAAGATGGGCTAGATGAGCAGTTCTTC; J: TRBJ2-1; size: .; D: .; V: TRBV4-1
CDR3: CASSSSGPALIFDEQFF; DNA: TGTGCCAGCAGCTCCTCGGGACCTGCCCTTATATTCGATGAGCAGTTCTTC; J: TRBJ2-1; size: .; D: .; V: TRBV13
CDR3: CASSQVDEQFF; DNA: TGCGCCAGCAGCCAAGTCGATGAGCAGTTCTTC; J: TRBJ2-1; size: many; D: .; V: TRBV4-1
CDR3: CATRPGTEQGYTF; DNA: TGTGCCACTCGACCTGGAACAGAGCAAGGCTACACCTTC; J: TRBJ1-2; size: .; D: .; V: TRBV24-1
CDR3: CASSGRENIQYF; DNA: TGTGCCAGCAGCGGGAGGGAAAACATTCAGTACTTC; J: TRBJ2-4; size: .; D: TRBD2; V: TRBV2
CDR3: CASSDERQRYNEQFF; DNA: TGCGCCAGCAGCGACGAGAGACAGCGGTACAATGAGCAGTTCTTC; J: TRBJ2-1; size: few; D: .; V: TRBV5-1
CDR3: CASSLYKGLGGELFF; DNA: TGTGCCAGCAGCTTATACAAGGGTCTCGGCGGGGAGCTGTTTTTT; J: TRBJ2-2; size: many; D: .; V: TRBV11-3
CDR3: CASSPSPPGRTYNEQFF; DNA: TGTGCCAGCAGCCCCAGCCCCCCGGGGCGAACCTACAATGAGCAGTTCTTC; J: TRBJ2-1; size: many; D: .; V: TRBV7-2
CDR3: CASCSSYNEQFF; DNA: TGTGCCAGCTGCAGCTCCTACAATGAGCAGTTCTTC; J: TRBJ2-1; size: .; D: .; V: TRBV6-5